This T cell receptor (beta chain) was captured in a study of blood T cell repertoires in COVID-19. At the level of the study: Italy, Spain and the United States were the sources of the convalescent and acute COVID-19 samples. In each case, the material was cDNA or gDNA derived from T cells, B-cell-depleted T cells, or PBMCs.

Deletions cut 5 bases from V and 2 bases from J, with 13 bases between. Germline values: CDR1 MNHEY, CDR2 SVGAGI. The CDR3 contains 15 residues. Authors' data handling: Reference gene primers were amplified, and this amplification served to estimate nucleated cell counts. Assay: immunoSEQ multiplex PCR; the TCRdb copy retains only in-frame clones and omits some. V and J calls and clone size are as listed in that table; D and trimming were resolved from the DNA. Altogether 95,000 to 150,000 clones are present, 88% being singletons, with the ten largest covering 1.5%. The clonotype originates from a human donor in a cohort sampled during active COVID-19. Sample: peripheral blood. The rearrangement links TRBV6-5 to TRBJ1-5; D unresolved. The CDR3 here is CASSTGSFGNQPQHF. CDR3 bases: TGTGCCAGCAGTACGGGGAGCTTTGGCAATCAGCCCCAGCATTTT.